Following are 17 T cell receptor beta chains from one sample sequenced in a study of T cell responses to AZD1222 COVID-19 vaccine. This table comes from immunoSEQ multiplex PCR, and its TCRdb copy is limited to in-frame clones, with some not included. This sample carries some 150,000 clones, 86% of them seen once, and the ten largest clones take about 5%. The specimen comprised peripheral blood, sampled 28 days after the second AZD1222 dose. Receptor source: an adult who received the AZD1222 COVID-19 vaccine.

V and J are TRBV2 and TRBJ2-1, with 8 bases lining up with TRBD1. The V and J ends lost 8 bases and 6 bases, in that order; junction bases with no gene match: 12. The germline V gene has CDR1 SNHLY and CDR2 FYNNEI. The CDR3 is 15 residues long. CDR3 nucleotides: TGTGCCAGCTCCCTCGGGCGGACAGGGATCAATGAGCAGTTCTTC. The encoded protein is CASSLGRTGINEQFF.

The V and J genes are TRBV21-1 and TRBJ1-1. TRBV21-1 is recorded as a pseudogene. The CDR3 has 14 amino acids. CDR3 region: CASRTLRGNTEAFF. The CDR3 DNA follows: TGTGCCAGCAGGACCTTGAGGGGGAACACTGAAGCTTTCTTT.

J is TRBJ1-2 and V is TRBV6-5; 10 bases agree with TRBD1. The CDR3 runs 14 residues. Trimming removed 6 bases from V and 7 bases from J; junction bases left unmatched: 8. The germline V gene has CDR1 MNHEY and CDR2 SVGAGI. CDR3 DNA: TGTGCCAGCAGCCCCGACAGGGGGCGGTTTGGCTACACCTTC. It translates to CASSPDRGRFGYTF.

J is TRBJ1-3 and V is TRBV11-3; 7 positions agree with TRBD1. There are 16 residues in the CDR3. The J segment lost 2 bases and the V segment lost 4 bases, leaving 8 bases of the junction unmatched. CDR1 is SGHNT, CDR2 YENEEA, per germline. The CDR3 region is CASSSRQGPPGNTIYF. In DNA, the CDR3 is TGTGCCAGCAGCTCCCGACAGGGTCCCCCTGGAAACACCATATATTTT.

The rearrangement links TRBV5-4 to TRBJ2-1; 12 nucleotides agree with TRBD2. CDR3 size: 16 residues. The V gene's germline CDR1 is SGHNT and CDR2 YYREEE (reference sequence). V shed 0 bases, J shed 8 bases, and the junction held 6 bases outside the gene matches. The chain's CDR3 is CASSLEGLAGTDEQFF. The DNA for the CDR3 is TGTGCCAGCAGCTTGGAAGGACTAGCGGGGACCGATGAGCAGTTCTTC.

In DNA, the CDR3 is TGTGCCAGTAGTATACCCCTAGGGCGTAGGGGCTACACCTTC. The encoded protein is CASSIPLGRRGYTF. The V and J genes are TRBV19 and TRBJ1-2; unclear D gene. The CDR3 is made up of 14 amino acids. Germline V lookup: CDR1 LNHDA, CDR2 SQIVND (reference sequence). The V end was cut by 2 bases, the J end by 8 bases, with 15 bases between. Based on the CDR3 plus reference TRBV19 and TRBJ1-2, the full variable domain is DGGITQSPKYLFRKEGQNVTLSCEQNLNHDAMYWYRQDPGQGLRLIYYSQIVNDFQKGDIAEGYSVSREKKESFPLTVTSAQKNPTAFYLCASSIPLGRRGYTFGSGTRLTVV.

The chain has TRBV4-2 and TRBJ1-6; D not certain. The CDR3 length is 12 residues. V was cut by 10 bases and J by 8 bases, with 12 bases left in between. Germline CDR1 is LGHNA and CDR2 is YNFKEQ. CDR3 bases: TGTGCCATAAGTTGGCAGGATTCACCCCTCCACTTT. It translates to CAISWQDSPLHF.

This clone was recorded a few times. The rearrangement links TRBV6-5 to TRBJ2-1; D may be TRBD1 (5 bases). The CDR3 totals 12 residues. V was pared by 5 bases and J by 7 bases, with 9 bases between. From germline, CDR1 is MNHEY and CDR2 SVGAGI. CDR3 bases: TGTGCCAGCAGTAACCCAGGGAATGAGCAGTTCTTC. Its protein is CASSNPGNEQFF.

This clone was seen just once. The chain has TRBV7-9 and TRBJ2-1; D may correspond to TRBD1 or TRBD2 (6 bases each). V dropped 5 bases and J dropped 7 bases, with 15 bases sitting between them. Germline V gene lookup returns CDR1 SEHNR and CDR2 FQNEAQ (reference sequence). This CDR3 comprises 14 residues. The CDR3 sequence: CASSKSGAGNEQFF. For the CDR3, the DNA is TGTGCCAGCAGCAAATCGGGGGCCGGGAATGAGCAGTTCTTC.

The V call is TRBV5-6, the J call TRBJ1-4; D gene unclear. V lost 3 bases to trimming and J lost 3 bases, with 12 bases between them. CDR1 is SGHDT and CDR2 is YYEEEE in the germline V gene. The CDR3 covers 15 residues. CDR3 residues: CASSSYGDPNEKLFF. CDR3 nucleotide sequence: TGTGCCAGCAGCTCTTACGGCGATCCTAATGAAAAACTGTTTTTT.

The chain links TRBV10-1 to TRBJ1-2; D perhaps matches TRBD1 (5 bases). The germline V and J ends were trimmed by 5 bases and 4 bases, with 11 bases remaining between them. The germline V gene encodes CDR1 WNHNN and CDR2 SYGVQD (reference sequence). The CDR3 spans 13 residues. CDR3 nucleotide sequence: TGCGCCAGCAGTCCCGAAGGGACCTATGGCTACACCTTC. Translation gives CASSPEGTYGYTF.

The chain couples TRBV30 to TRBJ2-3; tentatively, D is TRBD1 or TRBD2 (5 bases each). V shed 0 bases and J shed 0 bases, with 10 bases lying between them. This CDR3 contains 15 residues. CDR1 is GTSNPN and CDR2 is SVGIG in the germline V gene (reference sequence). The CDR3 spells CAWSVGGTSTDTQYF. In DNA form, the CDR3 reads TGTGCCTGGAGTGTTGGGGGTACTAGCACAGATACGCAGTATTTT.

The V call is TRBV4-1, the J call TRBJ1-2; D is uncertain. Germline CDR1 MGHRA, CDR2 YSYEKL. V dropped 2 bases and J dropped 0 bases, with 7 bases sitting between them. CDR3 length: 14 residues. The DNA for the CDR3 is TGCGCCAGCAGCCAACAAGGTTCTAACTATGGCTACACCTTC. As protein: CASSQQGSNYGYTF.

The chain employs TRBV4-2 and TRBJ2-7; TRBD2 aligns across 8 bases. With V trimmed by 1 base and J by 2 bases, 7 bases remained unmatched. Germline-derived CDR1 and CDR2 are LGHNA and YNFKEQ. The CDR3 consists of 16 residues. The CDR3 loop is CASSQGVAGQTYEQYF. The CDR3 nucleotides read TGTGCCAGCAGCCAAGGGGTAGCGGGGCAAACCTACGAGCAGTACTTC.

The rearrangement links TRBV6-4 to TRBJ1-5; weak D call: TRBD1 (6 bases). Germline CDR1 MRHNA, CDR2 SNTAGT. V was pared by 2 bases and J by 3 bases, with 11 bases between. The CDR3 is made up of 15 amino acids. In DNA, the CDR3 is TGTGCCAGCAGTGACCAACAGGGACCCAATCAGCCCCAGCATTTT. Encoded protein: CASSDQQGPNQPQHF.

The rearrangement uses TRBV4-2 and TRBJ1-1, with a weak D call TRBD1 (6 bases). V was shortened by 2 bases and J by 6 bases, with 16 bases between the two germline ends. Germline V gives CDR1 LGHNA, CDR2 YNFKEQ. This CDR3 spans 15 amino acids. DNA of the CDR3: TGTGCCAGCAGCCAACAAAAACAGGGCCTCTCTGAAGCTTTCTTT. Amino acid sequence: CASSQQKQGLSEAFF.

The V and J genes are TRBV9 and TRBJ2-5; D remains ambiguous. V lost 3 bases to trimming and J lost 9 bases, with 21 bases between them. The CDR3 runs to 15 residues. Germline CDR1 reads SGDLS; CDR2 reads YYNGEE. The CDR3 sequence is CASSASPTGMFSQYF. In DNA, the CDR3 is TGTGCCAGCAGCGCCTCTCCCACGGGCATGTTCTCCCAGTACTTC.